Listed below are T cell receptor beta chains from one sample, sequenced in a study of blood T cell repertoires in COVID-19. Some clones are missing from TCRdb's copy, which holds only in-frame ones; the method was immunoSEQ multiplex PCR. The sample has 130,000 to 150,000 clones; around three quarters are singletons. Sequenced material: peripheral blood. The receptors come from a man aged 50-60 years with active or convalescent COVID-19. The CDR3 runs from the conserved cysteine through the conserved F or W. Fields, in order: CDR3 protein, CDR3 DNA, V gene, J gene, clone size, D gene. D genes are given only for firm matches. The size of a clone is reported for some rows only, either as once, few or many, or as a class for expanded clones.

cdr3_aa: CASSLKGVGSNQPQHF; cdr3_nt: TGTGCCAGCAGCCTAAAAGGGGTGGGTAGCAATCAGCCCCAGCATTTT; v_call: TRBV7-2; j_call: TRBJ1-5; clone_size: -; d_call: -
cdr3_aa: CASRLAGVSNEQFF; cdr3_nt: TGTGCCAGCCGACTAGCGGGAGTGTCCAATGAGCAGTTCTTC; v_call: TRBV6-5; j_call: TRBJ2-1; clone_size: -; d_call: TRBD2
cdr3_aa: CASSPGQGGTEAFF; cdr3_nt: TGTGCCAGTAGTCCAGGACAGGGTGGCACTGAAGCTTTCTTT; v_call: TRBV19; j_call: TRBJ1-1; clone_size: -; d_call: TRBD1
cdr3_aa: CASSVDPTGETQYF; cdr3_nt: TGTGCCAGCAGCGTAGATCCCACCGGAGAGACCCAGTACTTC; v_call: TRBV9; j_call: TRBJ2-5; clone_size: -; d_call: -
cdr3_aa: CASSPGLAGGPAYNEQFF; cdr3_nt: TGTGCCAGCAGCCCGGGACTAGCGGGAGGGCCAGCCTACAATGAGCAGTTCTTC; v_call: TRBV14; j_call: TRBJ2-1; clone_size: few; d_call: TRBD2
cdr3_aa: CASSPGQKAFF; cdr3_nt: TGTGCCAGCAGCCCAGGACAGAAAGCTTTCTTT; v_call: TRBV7-8; j_call: TRBJ1-1; clone_size: -; d_call: -
cdr3_aa: CASSIGTSGSGEQYF; cdr3_nt: TGTGCCAGTAGTATCGGGACTAGCGGGAGTGGGGAGCAGTACTTC; v_call: TRBV19; j_call: TRBJ2-7; clone_size: -; d_call: TRBD2
cdr3_aa: CSVGGAGVSTDTQYF; cdr3_nt: TGCAGCGTCGGTGGGGCAGGGGTGTCCACAGATACGCAGTATTTT; v_call: TRBV29-1; j_call: TRBJ2-3; clone_size: -; d_call: -
cdr3_aa: CASSKGEGTGGETDTQYF; cdr3_nt: TGTGCCAGCAGCAAAGGAGAGGGGACAGGGGGGGAAACAGATACGCAGTATTTT; v_call: TRBV21-1; j_call: TRBJ2-3; clone_size: -; d_call: -
cdr3_aa: CASSPLHNYGYTF; cdr3_nt: TGTGCCAGCAGCCCACTCCATAACTATGGCTACACCTTC; v_call: TRBV9; j_call: TRBJ1-2; clone_size: -; d_call: -
cdr3_aa: CASSFTGRYEQYF; cdr3_nt: TGTGCCAGCAGCTTTACAGGGCGGTACGAGCAGTACTTC; v_call: TRBV27; j_call: TRBJ2-7; clone_size: -; d_call: -
cdr3_aa: CASSYELGRTEAFF; cdr3_nt: TGTGCCAGCAGTTACGAGCTGGGCAGGACTGAAGCTTTCTTT; v_call: TRBV6-5; j_call: TRBJ1-1; clone_size: -; d_call: -
cdr3_aa: CASSPGGQAHQPQHF; cdr3_nt: TGTGCCAGCTCACCGGGGGGACAGGCTCATCAGCCCCAGCATTTT; v_call: TRBV18; j_call: TRBJ1-5; clone_size: -; d_call: TRBD1
cdr3_aa: CASSENSDRGPQHF; cdr3_nt: TGTGCCAGCAGTGAAAATTCGGACAGGGGGCCCCAGCATTTT; v_call: TRBV6-1; j_call: TRBJ1-5; clone_size: -; d_call: TRBD1
cdr3_aa: CASGPGGYEQYF; cdr3_nt: TGTGCCAGCGGGCCAGGGGGCTACGAGCAGTACTTC; v_call: TRBV7-9; j_call: TRBJ2-7; clone_size: -; d_call: TRBD1
cdr3_aa: CASSQRGTGGHTEAFF; cdr3_nt: TGTGCCAGCAGCCAAAGAGGGACAGGGGGCCACACTGAAGCTTTCTTT; v_call: TRBV4-2; j_call: TRBJ1-1; clone_size: -; d_call: TRBD1
cdr3_aa: CASSPEQGLGNTIYF; cdr3_nt: TGTGCCAGCTCACCGGAACAGGGTCTTGGAAACACCATATATTTT; v_call: TRBV18; j_call: TRBJ1-3; clone_size: -; d_call: -
cdr3_aa: CASSFRSGQETQYF; cdr3_nt: TGTGCCAGCAGCTTTCGTAGCGGACAAGAGACCCAGTACTTC; v_call: TRBV7-9; j_call: TRBJ2-5; clone_size: few; d_call: -